Reported below is one TCR beta chain. Its antigen is still unknown. Trimming shortened V by 3 bases and J by 6 bases, and 8 bases separated the two germline ends. The CDR3 runs 13 residues. Germline CDR1 is MNHEY and CDR2 is SMNVEV (reference sequence). The source of the sample is a study of immune evolution from preneoplasia to lung adenocarcinoma. After pathologic assessment, macro-dissection selected premalignant or tumor cells for extraction. Broader study findings: Top clone share appeared to fall from AAH through AIS, MIA, adenocarcinoma. KRAS-mutant nodules had the highest T cell clonality. Normal lung had highest clonality; later lesions appeared denser, more diverse.

TCRdb's table, derived via immunoSEQ multiplex PCR, lists solely in-frame clones and lacks some. The sample has 30,000 to 45,000 clones; about 73% are singletons. The TCR comes from a person in their 60s with lung adenocarcinoma. The sample taken for sequencing was FFPE invasive lung adenocarcinoma tissue. J is TRBJ1-4 and V is TRBV27; the D gene is possibly TRBD1 (5 bases). The CDR3 bases are TGTGCCAGCAGTTTTGGGGGGGATGAAAAACTGTTTTTT. As protein: CASSFGGDEKLFF.